These 25 T cell receptor beta chains share one sample of origin, sequenced in a study of T cell responses to AZD1222 COVID-19 vaccine. TCRdb's copy holds only in-frame clones and misses some; the assay was immunoSEQ multiplex PCR. The sample lists under 100,000 clones, about nine tenths seen once, with about 5.7% in the top ten. The sample in question was peripheral blood, obtained 28 days after the second AZD1222 dose. These receptors came from an adult who received the AZD1222 COVID-19 vaccine.

On this clone: At one end, the junction sequence differs from germline, possibly due to a read error. This chain joins TRBV19 and TRBJ1-2, with D possibly TRBD1 on 6 matching bases. The CDR3 totals 14 residues. In germline, CDR1 is LNHDA, CDR2 SQIVND (reference sequence). CDR3 in DNA: TGCGCGACGTCAAAGGACAGTACCAACTATGGCTACACCTTC. It is translated as CATSKDSTNYGYTF.

The CDR3, as DNA: TGCGCCAGCAGCCAAGAAGCCTACAGTTCCTCTGGAAACACCATATATTTT. This encodes CASSQEAYSSSGNTIYF. The rearrangement uses TRBV4-3 and TRBJ1-3; D is uncertain. CDR3 length equals 17 residues. V lost 0 bases and J lost 0, with 12 bases in between. In germline, CDR1 is LGHNA, CDR2 YSLEER.

The J gene is TRBJ1-1, the V gene TRBV27; possibly TRBD1 for D (6 bases). Per germline, CDR1 MNHEY and CDR2 SMNVEV (reference sequence). The CDR3 runs 18 residues. V lost 1 base, J lost 3 bases, and 21 bases lay in between. CDR3 amino acids: CASSLLSIDTQGYTEAFF. The CDR3, as DNA: TGTGCCAGCAGTTTATTATCTATCGACACTCAGGGGTACACTGAAGCTTTCTTT.

The chain couples TRBV29-1 to TRBJ1-3; the D gene is possibly TRBD1 (5 bases). Trimming stripped 6 bases from V and 1 base from J, with 13 bases between. Germline V gene sequence: CDR1 SQVTM, CDR2 ANQGSEA. The CDR3 length is 14 residues. The CDR3 is CSVDPQVSGNTIYF. The CDR3, as DNA: TGCAGCGTGGACCCACAGGTTTCTGGAAACACCATATATTTT.

The gene calls are TRBV11-3 and TRBJ2-2, with TRBD1 matching over 8 bases. The V segment lost 5 bases and the J segment 2 bases; nucleotides outside the gene matches: 13. The CDR3 is 18 amino acids. Germline assignment: CDR1 SGHNT and CDR2 YENEEA. CDR3 bases: TGTGCCAGCAGCGAGAATTGGCAGGGGGCACCCAACACCGGGGAGCTGTTTTTT. It encodes CASSENWQGAPNTGELFF. The complete variable domain, with remaining parts taken from reference TRBV11-3 and TRBJ2-2, reads EAGVVQSPRYKIIEKKQPVAFWCNPISGHNTLYWYLQNLGQGPELLIRYENEEAVDDSQLPKDRFSAERLKGVDSTLKIQPAELGDSAVYLCASSENWQGAPNTGELFFGEGSRLTVL.

The J gene is TRBJ1-1, the V gene TRBV11-2; D is unclear. CDR3 length: 12 residues. Germline V gene lookup returns CDR1 SGHAT and CDR2 FQNNGV. The ends were cut back, 0 bases at V and 4 bases at J, with 3 bases in the middle. In nucleotides, the CDR3 is TGTGCCAGCAGCTTAGACGGCACTGAAGCTTTCTTT. As protein: CASSLDGTEAFF. Based on the CDR3 plus reference TRBV11-2 and TRBJ1-1, the full variable domain is EAGVAQSPRYKIIEKRQSVAFWCNPISGHATLYWYQQILGQGPKLLIQFQNNGVVDDSQLPKDRFSAERLKGVDSTLKIQPAKLEDSAVYLCASSLDGTEAFFGQGTRLTVV.

The DNA for the CDR3 is TGTGCCAGCAGCCCCGGGACAGGGGAATTTGGTGGGAACTATGGCTACACCTTC. The encoded protein is CASSPGTGEFGGNYGYTF. The chain combines TRBV28 with TRBJ1-2, with 10 bases aligning to TRBD1. CDR3 size: 18 residues. Germline V gene sequence: CDR1 MDHEN, CDR2 SYDVKM. V lost 6 bases to trimming and J lost 2 bases; unmatched junction nucleotides: 15.

CDR3 bases: TGTGCCAGCAGTTTATCGATCCAGGAAAGCTATGGCTACACCTTC. This codes for CASSLSIQESYGYTF. The chain joins TRBV27 to TRBJ1-2; D remains ambiguous. The CDR3 sequence is 15 residues long. V was cut by 0 bases and J by 4 bases, with 12 bases left in between. Germline CDR1 reads MNHEY; CDR2 reads SMNVEV (reference sequence).

The chain joins TRBV18 to TRBJ2-1, with D perhaps being TRBD1 or TRBD2 (5 bases each). V lost 0 bases to trimming and J lost 8 bases, with 11 bases between them. This CDR3 has 14 residues. The V gene's germline CDR1 is KGHSH and CDR2 LQKENI. CDR3 sequence (DNA): TGTGCCAGCTCACCACCGATTCGGGGCGATGAGCAGTTCTTC. Protein sequence: CASSPPIRGDEQFF.

This chain uses TRBV13 with TRBJ2-7, with 9 bases fitting TRBD1. Germline V gene sequence: CDR1 PRHDT, CDR2 FYEKMQ (reference sequence). Germline trimming cut 5 bases from V and 5 bases from J; bases unmatched to any gene: 10. The CDR3 length is 15 residues. CDR3 sequence (DNA): TGTGCCAGCAGCCCCCCGGGACAGGGCTTCGACGAGCAGTACTTC. The encoded protein is CASSPPGQGFDEQYF.

This rearrangement joins TRBV30 to TRBJ1-2, with D possibly matching TRBD1 (5 bases). Trimming left V 1 base short and J 1 base short, with 13 bases between. Per germline, CDR1 GTSNPN and CDR2 SVGIG (reference sequence). CDR3 size: 15 residues. The CDR3 is CAWSAFTGINYGYTF. Written as DNA, the CDR3 is TGTGCCTGGAGTGCCTTCACAGGCATTAACTATGGCTACACCTTC.

The chain joins TRBV24-1 to TRBJ2-5; 10 bases agree with TRBD2. The ends lost 1 base at V and 5 bases at J; junction bases unmatched: 3. The CDR3 length is 15 residues. Germline assignment: CDR1 KGHDR and CDR2 SFDVKD. In nucleotides, the CDR3 is TGTGCCACCAGTGATTTAAGCGGGGGGGCGGAGACCCAGTACTTC. Protein product: CATSDLSGGAETQYF.

This chain joins TRBV7-3 and TRBJ1-1; 7 bases map to TRBD1. Looked up from germline, CDR1 is SGHTA and CDR2 is FQGTGA. The V and J ends lost 3 bases and 0 bases, in that order; junction bases with no gene match: 4. The CDR3 has 15 amino acids. The CDR3 coding sequence is TGTGCCAGCAGCTTGGGGGGACAGATGAACACTGAAGCTTTCTTT. Translation: CASSLGGQMNTEAFF.

This chain connects TRBV2 to TRBJ1-5, with 11 nucleotides matching TRBD1. V was pared by 5 bases and J by 7 bases, with 13 bases of the junction left unmatched. This CDR3 region has 17 residues. Germline CDR1 is SNHLY and CDR2 is FYNNEI. The CDR3 coding sequence is TGTGCCAGCAGTCTCGAAAGTGGGACAGGGGGATCGCAGCCCCAGCATTTT. Amino acids: CASSLESGTGGSQPQHF.

The rearrangement joins TRBV29-1 to TRBJ1-3, with 9 positions matching TRBD1. CDR1 SQVTM and CDR2 ANQGSEA come from the germline V gene. There are 14 residues in the CDR3. J was trimmed by 2 bases and V by 6 bases; bases with no gene match: 5. This CDR3 reads CSVTGDRAGNTIYF. The CDR3 DNA reads as TGCAGCGTGACGGGGGACAGGGCTGGAAACACCATATATTTT. Together with reference TRBV29-1 and TRBJ1-3, the CDR3 gives the full variable domain: SAVISQKPSRDICQRGTSLTIQCQVDSQVTMMFWYRQQPGQSLTLIATANQGSEATYESGFVIDKFPISRPNLTFSTLTVSNMSPEDSSIYLCSVTGDRAGNTIYFGEGSWLTVV.

The gene calls are TRBV6-1 and TRBJ1-4; D is uncertain. Trimming removed 2 bases from V and 6 bases from J, with 16 bases in between. The CDR3 is 16 residues long. The germline V gene has CDR1 MNHNS and CDR2 SASEGT. The CDR3 protein is CASSEQSALSYEKLFF. The CDR3 DNA reads TGTGCCAGCAGTGAACAGTCCGCCCTGAGTTATGAAAAACTGTTTTTT.

This chain connects TRBV4-3 to TRBJ1-2; a weak D match, TRBD1 (5 bases). V lost 0 bases and J lost 6, with 17 bases in between. The CDR3 is made up of 16 amino acids. Germline V lookup: CDR1 LGHNA, CDR2 YSLEER. CDR3 sequence reads: CASSQEIFGGGDGYTF. CDR3 bases: TGCGCCAGCAGCCAAGAAATCTTTGGGGGTGGGGATGGCTACACCTTC.

In its sample, this clone is medium-sized. The chain links TRBV27 to TRBJ2-1; D is perhaps TRBD2 (6 bases). Germline CDR1 reads MNHEY; CDR2 reads SMNVEV (reference sequence). The CDR3 is 12 residues long. Between the trimmed V and J ends, which lost 2 bases and 8 bases, there was a span of 7 bases. The CDR3 region is CASSLGGYEQFF. The CDR3 DNA reads TGTGCCAGCAGTTTAGGAGGGTATGAGCAGTTCTTC.

Concerning this clone itself: One end of the junction does not line up with germline, which may come from a read error. This chain connects TRBV7-7 to TRBJ1-1; 7 nucleotides align to TRBD1. This CDR3 is 17 amino acids long. Per the germline V gene, CDR1 is SSHAT and CDR2 is FNYEAQ (reference sequence). DNA for the CDR3: TGTGCTAGCAGCTTAGCAGGGGCTATAGACAGGGACACTGAAGCTTTCTTT. Translated, it gives CASSLAGAIDRDTEAFF.

The V and J genes are TRBV28 and TRBJ2-3; tentative D call: TRBD1 (6 bases). V gave up 4 bases and J gave up 1 base, with 6 bases separating them. The CDR3 has 13 residues. Germline values: CDR1 MDHEN, CDR2 SYDVKM. CDR3 in DNA: TGTGCCAGCAGTTGGACAGGCACAGATACGCAGTATTTT. As protein: CASSWTGTDTQYF.

The chain couples TRBV4-3 to TRBJ1-2; D call uncertain. The ends were cut back, 0 bases at V and 3 bases at J, with 14 bases in the middle. This CDR3 comprises 16 residues. The germline V gene encodes CDR1 LGHNA and CDR2 YSLEER. For the CDR3, the DNA is TGCGCCAGCAGCCAAGATGGGAGGCAGCACTACTATGGCTACACCTTC. Its translation is CASSQDGRQHYYGYTF.

The V gene is TRBV30, the J gene TRBJ2-7; the D gene is possibly TRBD2 (6 bases). Germline-derived CDR1 and CDR2 are GTSNPN and SVGIG (reference sequence). V lost 4 bases and J lost 3, with 13 bases in between. The CDR3 sequence is 13 residues long. CDR3 nucleotide sequence: TGTGCCTGGAAGGGTAAGGGACTCTACGAGCAGTACTTC. This sequence encodes CAWKGKGLYEQYF.

The chain couples TRBV24-1 to TRBJ2-3, with D possibly being TRBD1 or TRBD2 (5 bases each). Germline V CDR1 and CDR2: KGHDR, SFDVKD. V lost 4 bases to trimming and J lost 5 bases, with 9 bases between them. The CDR3 loop spans 13 amino acids. The CDR3 is CATSEGTRDTQYF. The CDR3 bases are TGTGCCACCAGTGAGGGGACGCGAGATACGCAGTATTTT.

This chain's CDR3 is CASSVQGREGTEAFF. In nucleotides, the CDR3 is TGTGCCAGCAGCGTACAGGGTCGAGAGGGCACTGAAGCTTTCTTT. The genes are TRBV9 and TRBJ1-1, with D maybe TRBD1 (5 bases). Between the trimmed V and J ends, which lost 1 base and 4 bases, there was a span of 14 bases. The germline V gene has CDR1 SGDLS and CDR2 YYNGEE. CDR3 length: 15 residues.

The chain joins TRBV12-3 or TRBV12-4 to TRBJ1-6; 7 bases align to TRBD1. Losses at the gene ends were 6 bases for V and 16 bases for J; bases not matched to a gene: 6. This CDR3 is built from 11 residues. The CDR3 DNA sequence: TGTGCCAGCAGCCAGGGGGGATGGCTCCACTTT. Translated: CASSQGGWLHF.